The 20 T cell receptor beta chains reported below all come from one sample, sequenced in a study of spatial heterogeneity in lung cancer. Time point defined: sample taken at primary tumor resection. Without sorting, whole RNA was sequenced from tumor, nontumor lung or frozen PBMC. One entry per CDR3 protein results from TCRdb running MiXCR on the 5' RACE reads. The table records 36,000 or so distinct CDR3 sequences, less than 5.5% of them present only once. Here the sequenced sample was PBMCs, taken at surgery. These receptors originate from a female donor with early-stage non-small cell lung cancer.

This clonotype was counted ten times or more. This chain joins TRBV20-1 and TRBJ1-2; TRBD1 might be the D (5 bases). Germline CDR1 is DFQATT and CDR2 is SNEGSKA (reference sequence). V was trimmed by 5 bases and J by 4 bases, leaving 20 bases between them. This CDR3 is 15 amino acids long. This chain's CDR3 is CSASTYAGRPYGYTF. Here the CDR3 DNA reads TGCAGTGCTTCTACGTACGCAGGGCGGCCCTATGGCTACACCTTC.

This clonotype was seen ten or more times. The chain couples TRBV6-6 to TRBJ1-6; D remains unclear. The CDR3 runs 15 residues. V was shortened by 0 bases and J by 5 bases, with 8 bases between the two germline ends. Germline V gene sequence: CDR1 MNHNY, CDR2 SVGAGI (reference sequence). This CDR3 reads CASSYSTRHNSPLHF. CDR3 coding DNA: TGTGCCAGCAGTTACTCGACAAGGCATAATTCACCCCTCCACTTT.

The rearrangement uses TRBV5-1 and TRBJ2-1; a possible D gene is TRBD2 (6 bases). This CDR3 region has 16 residues. The V and J ends lost 4 bases and 2 bases respectively, with 16 bases between them. The germline CDR1 and CDR2 sequences are SGHRS and YFSETQ. CDR3: CASSTGTALTYNEQFF. The DNA of the CDR3 is TGCGCCAGCAGCACCGGGACTGCCCTTACCTACAATGAGCAGTTCTTC.

The sample holds a few counts of this clonotype. The J gene is TRBJ2-4, the V gene TRBV3-1; 8 bases line up with TRBD2. V shed 4 bases, J shed 9 bases, and the junction held 8 bases outside the gene matches. Germline assignment: CDR1 LGHDT and CDR2 YNNKEL (reference sequence). The CDR3 totals 14 residues. This CDR3 reads CASSPGLVTGIQYF. The CDR3 nucleotides read TGTGCCAGCAGCCCGGGACTAGTTACTGGCATTCAGTACTTC.

In the case of this clonotype: This may arise from a read error, as a much more abundant clone is one base away. This rearrangement joins TRBV7-2 to TRBJ2-5, with TRBD1 matching 8 bases. After removal of 1 base from V and 6 bases from J, the junction contained 4 bases not matched to a gene. The CDR3 has 14 residues. Per germline, CDR1 SGHTA and CDR2 FQGNSA. CDR3: CASSLGTGSQTQYF. CDR3 nucleotides: TGTGCCAGCAGCTTAGGGACAGGGAGCCAGACCCAGTACTTC. Full variable domain (remainder filled in from reference TRBV7-2 and TRBJ2-5): GAGVSQSPSNKVTEKGKDVELRCDPISGHTALYWYRQSLGQGLEFLIYFQGNSAPDKSGLPSDRFSAERTGGSVSTLTIQRTQQEDSAVYLCASSLGTGSQTQYFGPGTRLLVL.

This clonotype was observed at least ten times. The chain carries TRBV5-1 and TRBJ2-7; 9 bases agree with TRBD2. There are 15 residues in the CDR3. V shed 0 bases, J shed 4 bases, and the junction held 5 bases outside the gene matches. Per germline, CDR1 SGHRS and CDR2 YFSETQ. The CDR3 nucleotides read TGCGCCAGCAGCTTGGAGCTAGCGGGATGGTACGAGCAGTACTTC. Translating it yields CASSLELAGWYEQYF. The full variable domain, in which reference TRBV5-1 and TRBJ2-7 provide the parts outside the CDR3, is KAGVTQTPRYLIKTRGQQVTLSCSPISGHRSVSWYQQTPGQGLQFLFEYFSETQRNKGNFPGRFSGRQFSNSRSEMNVSTLELGDSALYLCASSLELAGWYEQYFGPGTRLTVT.

This clonotype came up many times. The junction and the germline gene differ at one end; a read error may be behind it. The gene calls are TRBV7-9 and TRBJ2-7; perhaps TRBD2 as D (6 bases). The germline V gene has CDR1 SEHNR and CDR2 FQNEAQ (reference sequence). This CDR3 comprises 15 residues. This chain's CDR3 is CASSLELGREDDQYF. The DNA for the CDR3 is TGTGCCAGCAGCTTAGAGTTGGGGCGGGAAGACGATCAGTACTTC. The full variable domain, rest sourced from reference TRBV7-9 and TRBJ2-7, is DTGVSQNPRHKITKRGQNVTFRCDPISEHNRLYWYRQTLGQGPEFLTYFQNEAQLEKSRLLSDRFSAERPKGSFSTLEIQRTEQGDSAMYLCASSLELGREDDQYFGPGTRLTVT.

This clonotype was seen repeatedly, ten times or more. This chain links TRBV20-1 with TRBJ2-7; 7 bases agree with TRBD1. Germline-derived CDR1 and CDR2 are DFQATT and SNEGSKA (reference sequence). CDR3 length equals 15 residues. After removal of 3 bases from V and 2 bases from J, the junction contained 10 bases not matched to a gene. CDR3 amino acids: CSARALTGDPYEQYF. In DNA, the CDR3 is TGCAGTGCTAGGGCCCTCACAGGGGATCCCTACGAGCAGTACTTC.

Many counts were recorded for this clonotype. The CDR3 bases are TGTGCCACCAGCAGGGACAGGGGAGGAAACACCATATATTTT. Translation gives CATSRDRGGNTIYF. The chain has TRBV15 and TRBJ1-3; 9 nucleotides match TRBD1. The CDR3 is 14 residues long. Germline-derived CDR1 and CDR2 are LNHNV and YYDKDF (reference sequence). V dropped 3 bases and J dropped 4; count of bases not matched to a gene: 1.

This clonotype has a handful of counts. J is TRBJ2-4 and V is TRBV6-2 or TRBV6-3; no definite D call. Germline loops: CDR1 MNHEY, CDR2 SVGEGT. Trimming took off 2 bases at V and 5 bases at J, with 7 bases between the two ends. This CDR3 is built from 13 residues. The CDR3 spells CASSYSDENIQYF. CDR3 nucleotides: TGTGCCAGCAGTTACAGTGACGAAAACATTCAGTACTTC.

This clonotype was detected ten times or more. V is TRBV10-2 and J is TRBJ2-1; no clear D. The germline V gene has CDR1 WSHSY and CDR2 SAAADI. Trimming cost V 8 bases and J 5 bases, with 4 bases left between them. The CDR3 has 10 residues. CDR3 in amino acids: CASGDNEQFF. CDR3 sequence (DNA): TGCGCCAGCGGGGACAATGAGCAGTTCTTC.

The table lists this clonotype with many counts. The V call is TRBV7-9, the J call TRBJ1-2, with no clear D. Germline CDR1 and CDR2: SEHNR and FQNEAQ (reference sequence). V lost 2 bases and J lost 5, with 18 bases in between. The CDR3 contains 16 residues. The CDR3: CASSLIGTAAGYGYTF. The CDR3 coding sequence is TGTGCCAGCAGCTTAATTGGCACAGCGGCTGGTTATGGCTACACCTTC.

Many counts were recorded for this clonotype. The CDR3 DNA is TGTGCCAGCTCACCCTCGCGCCCGTACGAGCAGTACTTC. This gives the protein CASSPSRPYEQYF. The chain joins TRBV18 to TRBJ2-7; no reliable D call. The CDR3 extends over 13 amino acids. V shed 3 bases and J shed 4 bases, with 10 bases lying between them. Germline V CDR1 and CDR2: KGHSH, LQKENI.

At least ten counts were recorded for this clonotype. The J gene is TRBJ1-1, the V gene TRBV7-9; 7 nucleotides align to TRBD1. This CDR3 has 14 residues. Germline V gene sequence: CDR1 SEHNR, CDR2 FQNEAQ (reference sequence). The V segment lost 5 bases and the J segment 6 bases; nucleotides outside the gene matches: 9. CDR3 sequence: CASSLSTGDAEAFF. Written as DNA, the CDR3 is TGTGCCAGCAGCCTGAGTACAGGGGACGCTGAAGCTTTCTTT.

In its sample, this clonotype was seen many times. The gene calls are TRBV4-3 and TRBJ1-2, with 8 bases matching TRBD1. The CDR3 runs to 15 residues. The junction had 8 bases not matched to a gene; V was cut back by 5 bases and J by 3 bases. Germline loops: CDR1 LGHNA, CDR2 YSLEER. CDR3: CASSTRTGRDYGYTF. The CDR3 DNA reads as TGCGCCAGCAGCACCCGGACAGGGCGGGACTATGGCTACACCTTC.

The rearrangement uses TRBV6-1 and TRBJ2-7; no reliable D call. The CDR3 has 15 amino acids. Germline CDR1 MNHNS, CDR2 SASEGT. V lost 0 bases, J lost 2 bases, and 11 bases lay in between. As DNA, the CDR3 is TGTGCCAGCAGTGAAGCCGGTGACGGACCCTACGAGCAGTACTTC. Its protein is CASSEAGDGPYEQYF.

This clonotype was detected ten times or more. The V gene is TRBV20-1, the J gene TRBJ2-4, with TRBD2 identical over 11 bases. The V and J ends lost 7 bases and 7 bases, in that order; junction bases with no gene match: 12. The CDR3 runs to 15 residues. Per germline, CDR1 DFQATT and CDR2 SNEGSKA (reference sequence). The CDR3 bases are TGCAGTGGATCGACTAGCGGGACCCTAGGTAACATTCAGTACTTC. This codes for CSGSTSGTLGNIQYF.

This clonotype was seen many times. The V gene is TRBV12-3 or TRBV12-4, the J gene TRBJ1-2; D ambiguous. This CDR3 has 13 amino acids. V was cut by 5 bases and J by 5 bases, with 12 bases left in between. The CDR3 region is CASSMFGGYGYTF. DNA for the CDR3: TGTGCCAGCAGTATGTTCGGCGGGTATGGCTACACCTTC.

This clonotype came up a few times. The rearrangement joins TRBV6-6 to TRBJ2-1; 9 bases map to TRBD1. The CDR3 covers 17 residues. V shed 5 bases, J shed 4 bases, and the junction held 12 bases outside the gene matches. The germline V gene has CDR1 MNHNY and CDR2 SVGAGI (reference sequence). The chain's CDR3 is CASSPNSGTGLYNEQFF. For the CDR3, the DNA is TGTGCCAGCAGTCCTAATTCCGGGACAGGGTTGTACAATGAGCAGTTCTTC.

This clonotype has a count of ten or more. The chain joins TRBV14 to TRBJ1-6, with D unresolved. V dropped 8 bases and J dropped 6 bases, with 20 bases sitting between them. The CDR3 has 16 residues. Germline V gene lookup returns CDR1 SGHDN and CDR2 FVKESK. The CDR3 spells CASSTDVWSINSPLHF. CDR3 bases: TGTGCCAGCTCCACCGACGTTTGGTCCATTAATTCACCCCTCCACTTT.